This entry lists 12 T cell receptor beta chains sequenced from one sample in a study of blood T cell repertoires in COVID-19 (dated by TCRdb to 2020 to 2021). Preparation of the library involved the immunoSEQ multiplex PCR assay. TCRdb took this table from immuneACCESS and kept in-frame rearrangements with V and J called. Such tables lack part of the clones; where checked against another copy, unresolved V genes explain under half of the gap, and the rest is unexplained. Counted in this sample were 200,000 to 250,000 clones; 87% of them appeared once. The ten most abundant clones make up around 2.6% of the sample. The specimen sequenced was PBMCs or T cells enriched from blood (not recorded which). The receptors derive from a woman aged 25 to 39 with acute COVID-19.

The chain links TRBV5-1 to TRBJ2-2, with TRBD2 matching over 10 bases. Germline trimming cut 3 bases from V and 5 bases from J; bases unmatched to any gene: 7. CDR1 SGHRS and CDR2 YFSETQ come from the germline V gene. CDR3 size: 16 residues. CDR3 residues: CASSWSGGARTGELFF. The DNA of the CDR3 is TGCGCCAGCAGCTGGAGCGGGGGGGCACGAACCGGGGAGCTGTTTTTT.

This chain uses TRBV7-2 with TRBJ2-3; D perhaps matches TRBD1 (6 bases). CDR1 and CDR2 (germline): SGHTA, FQGNSA. The CDR3 loop spans 14 amino acids. The V end was cut by 6 bases, the J end by 2 bases, with 12 bases between. CDR3 coding DNA: TGTGCCAGCAGACAGGGTGATAACACAGATACGCAGTATTTT. This sequence encodes CASRQGDNTDTQYF.

This chain uses TRBV4-3 with TRBJ2-1; tentatively, D is TRBD2 (6 bases). CDR1 LGHNA and CDR2 YSLEER come from the germline V gene. The CDR3 totals 15 residues. V shed 4 bases and J shed 6 bases, with 16 bases lying between them. The DNA for the CDR3 is TGCGCCAGCAGCCCCAAAGGGCTAGCGAGCAATGAGCAGTTCTTC. Translation gives CASSPKGLASNEQFF.

The chain is built from TRBV7-9 and TRBJ1-1, with 7 nucleotides matching TRBD1. Germline V gene data show CDR1 as SEHNR and CDR2 as FQNEAQ (reference sequence). Trimming at V came to 4 bases and at J to 0 bases, leaving 5 bases not matched to a gene. This CDR3 comprises 15 residues. The CDR3 sequence: CASSSQTGLNTEAFF. In nucleotides, the CDR3 is TGTGCCAGCAGCTCTCAGACAGGGCTGAACACTGAAGCTTTCTTT. The full variable domain, completed using reference TRBV7-9 and TRBJ1-1, is DTGVSQNPRHKITKRGQNVTFRCDPISEHNRLYWYRQTLGQGPEFLTYFQNEAQLEKSRLLSDRFSAERPKGSFSTLEIQRTEQGDSAMYLCASSSQTGLNTEAFFGQGTRLTVV.

This chain joins TRBV11-3 and TRBJ2-1; D not resolved. This CDR3 has 14 residues. V dropped 1 base and J dropped 1 base, with 5 bases sitting between them. CDR1 and CDR2 from the germline V gene are SGHNT and YENEEA. The CDR3 region is CASSLGASYNEQFF. As DNA, the CDR3 is TGTGCCAGCAGCTTAGGGGCTTCCTACAATGAGCAGTTCTTC. Based on the CDR3 plus reference TRBV11-3 and TRBJ2-1, the full variable domain is EAGVVQSPRYKIIEKKQPVAFWCNPISGHNTLYWYLQNLGQGPELLIRYENEEAVDDSQLPKDRFSAERLKGVDSTLKIQPAELGDSAVYLCASSLGASYNEQFFGPGTRLTVL.

The chain joins TRBV5-1 to TRBJ2-2; no clear D gene. Germline CDR1 is SGHRS and CDR2 is YFSETQ. Trimming shortened V by 6 bases and J by 0 bases, and 21 bases separated the two germline ends. The CDR3 covers 18 residues. The CDR3 spells CASTPTPSIYTNTGELFF. CDR3 coding DNA: TGCGCCAGCACCCCAACCCCATCAATATACACGAACACCGGGGAGCTGTTTTTT.

This chain uses TRBV11-2 with TRBJ1-5; the match to TRBD1 covers 10 bases. The CDR3 consists of 15 residues. J gave up 7 bases and V 1 base, and 4 bases lay outside the gene matches. CDR1 and CDR2 from the germline V gene are SGHAT and FQNNGV. CDR3 amino acids: CASSLGTGGSQPQHF. DNA of the CDR3: TGTGCCAGCAGCTTAGGGACAGGGGGTTCGCAGCCCCAGCATTTT.

J is TRBJ1-2 and V is TRBV27; D is possibly TRBD1 (5 bases). The CDR3 runs 12 residues. V lost 8 bases and J 8 bases, leaving 15 bases between the germline ends. CDR1 and CDR2 from the germline V gene are MNHEY and SMNVEV (reference sequence). The CDR3 DNA follows: TGTGCCAGCTGGAGGGACGCCGGAGGCTACACCTTC. Translating it yields CASWRDAGGYTF.

This sequence joins TRBV7-8 and TRBJ2-3; the match to TRBD2 covers 16 bases. Trimming at V came to 4 bases and at J to 5 bases, leaving 6 bases not matched to a gene. The CDR3 runs 17 residues. The germline V gene encodes CDR1 SGHVS and CDR2 FQNEAQ. The CDR3 is CASSSGTSGGAGDTQYF. CDR3 nucleotides: TGTGCCAGCAGCTCCGGGACTAGCGGGGGGGCCGGAGATACGCAGTATTTT.

This rearrangement joins TRBV7-9 to TRBJ2-7; D is possibly TRBD1 (5 bases). The V gene lost 5 bases and the J gene lost 3 bases, with 11 bases spanning the gap. Germline loops: CDR1 SEHNR, CDR2 FQNEAQ (reference sequence). The CDR3 is made up of 13 amino acids. CDR3 protein: CASSPNRFYEQYF. CDR3 nucleotides: TGTGCCAGCAGCCCTAACAGGTTCTACGAGCAGTACTTC.

This CDR3 reads CASSLTSGGRNEQFF. CDR3 coding DNA: TGTGCCAGCTCGCTCACTAGCGGGGGGCGCAATGAGCAGTTCTTC. The V and J genes are TRBV18 and TRBJ2-1; 12 nucleotides match TRBD2. There are 15 residues in the CDR3. Germline CDR1 reads KGHSH; CDR2 reads LQKENI. J lost 6 bases, V lost 6 bases, and 6 bases had no gene match.

The CDR3 region is CASRDSLNTEAFF. CDR3 DNA: TGCGCCAGCAGGGACAGCTTGAACACTGAAGCTTTCTTT. The chain links TRBV5-1 to TRBJ1-1, with D perhaps matching TRBD1 (6 bases). Germline-derived CDR1 and CDR2 are SGHRS and YFSETQ. The CDR3 is made up of 13 amino acids. V was trimmed by 5 bases and J by 0 bases, leaving 8 bases between them. Variable domain in full (rest from reference TRBV5-1 and TRBJ1-1): KAGVTQTPRYLIKTRGQQVTLSCSPISGHRSVSWYQQTPGQGLQFLFEYFSETQRNKGNFPGRFSGRQFSNSRSEMNVSTLELGDSALYLCASRDSLNTEAFFGQGTRLTVV.